Below, 12 T cell receptor beta chains from the same sample are listed, as sequenced in a study of technical replicates of blood from several donors. Produced via immunoSEQ multiplex PCR; TCRdb's table is partial and in-frame only. The table records about 61,000 clones, 95% to 98% of them present only once. Sequencing was done on a sample of T cells isolated from PBMCs. The source is a human donor in good health.

V gene TRBV4-1 combines with J gene TRBJ2-7; possibly TRBD2 for D (5 bases). The CDR3 loop spans 15 amino acids. CDR1 and CDR2 from the germline V gene are MGHRA and YSYEKL. Trimming left V 0 bases short and J 7 bases short, with 16 bases between. This CDR3 is CASSQDEGAPVEQYF. CDR3 sequence (DNA): TGCGCCAGCAGCCAAGACGAGGGAGCCCCCGTGGAGCAGTACTTC.

The chain recombines TRBV5-5 with TRBJ1-2; D is perhaps TRBD1 (5 bases). Germline-derived CDR1 and CDR2 are SGHKS and YYEKEE (reference sequence). The CDR3 has 15 amino acids. V shed 0 bases and J shed 8 bases, with 17 bases lying between them. The CDR3: CASSLATGGVGGYTF. For the CDR3, the DNA is TGTGCCAGCAGCTTGGCCACAGGCGGCGTAGGGGGCTACACCTTC. Full variable domain (outside the CDR3, taken from reference TRBV5-5 and TRBJ1-2): DAGVTQSPTHLIKTRGQQVTLRCSPISGHKSVSWYQQVLGQGPQFIFQYYEKEERGRGNFPDRFSARQFPNYSSELNVNALLLGDSALYLCASSLATGGVGGYTFGSGTRLTVV.

This clone was counted a single time. The gene calls are TRBV11-2 and TRBJ1-5; no clear D gene. CDR1 and CDR2 from the germline V gene are SGHAT and FQNNGV. Trimming left V 0 bases short and J 6 bases short, with 6 bases between. The CDR3 is 13 amino acids. CDR3 loop: CASSLDRGQPQHF. DNA for the CDR3: TGTGCCAGCAGCTTAGATCGGGGTCAGCCCCAGCATTTT.

The chain employs TRBV5-1 and TRBJ2-3; 8 positions agree with TRBD2. CDR1 is SGHRS and CDR2 is YFSETQ in the germline V gene. The V and J ends lost 0 bases and 1 base, in that order; junction bases with no gene match: 4. The CDR3 covers 16 residues. In nucleotides, the CDR3 is TGCGCCAGCAGCTTGGGTTTAGCGGGACGCACAGATACGCAGTATTTT. It is translated as CASSLGLAGRTDTQYF.

This chain connects TRBV30 to TRBJ2-3; 7 bases map to TRBD1. V shed 5 bases and J 2 bases; nucleotides not matched to a gene: 4. Germline CDR1 is GTSNPN and CDR2 is SVGIG (reference sequence). This CDR3 is built from 13 residues. The CDR3 nucleotides are TGTGCCTGGGCCGGGACAGTCACAGATACGCAGTATTTT. It encodes CAWAGTVTDTQYF. Full variable domain (remainder filled in from reference TRBV30 and TRBJ2-3): SQTIHQWPATLVQPVGSPLSLECTVEGTSNPNLYWYRQAAGRGLQLLFYSVGIGQISSEVPQNLSASRPQDRQFILSSKKLLLSDSGFYLCAWAGTVTDTQYFGPGTRLTVL.

The chain uses TRBV28 and TRBJ2-2, with TRBD1 matching over 8 bases. The V gene's germline CDR1 is MDHEN and CDR2 SYDVKM. Trimming removed 4 bases from V and 6 bases from J; junction bases left unmatched: 1. The CDR3 is 13 residues long. The CDR3 nucleotides are TGTGCCAGCAGTTCAGGGGGCCCCGGGGAGCTGTTTTTT. Amino acid sequence: CASSSGGPGELFF.

The rearrangement links TRBV7-9 to TRBJ2-7, with D uncertain. The V gene's germline CDR1 is SEHNR and CDR2 FQNEAQ (reference sequence). V was clipped by 11 bases and J by 6 bases, with 11 bases between them. This CDR3 comprises 10 residues. DNA for the CDR3: TGTGCCCTCTATACGTCCGAGCAGTACTTC. Its protein is CALYTSEQYF.

The rearrangement uses TRBV5-1 and TRBJ2-1; no clear D. V lost 0 bases to trimming and J lost 6 bases, with 7 bases between them. CDR3 length: 13 amino acids. The germline gives CDR1 SGHRS, CDR2 YFSETQ. CDR3 sequence reads: CASSLAAPNEQFF. CDR3 coding DNA: TGCGCCAGCAGCTTGGCTGCGCCCAATGAGCAGTTCTTC.

The chain is built from TRBV25-1 and TRBJ2-1, with TRBD2 matching 8 bases. Germline-derived CDR1 and CDR2 are MGHDK and SYGVNS. The CDR3 covers 18 residues. The ends lost 4 bases at V and 0 bases at J; junction bases unmatched: 11. The CDR3 nucleotides are TGTGCCAGCAGTGTAGGGGCGGGGGGCTCGAGCTCCTACAATGAGCAGTTCTTC. Protein sequence: CASSVGAGGSSSYNEQFF.

The V call is TRBV12-5, the J call TRBJ2-5; 10 positions agree with TRBD1. The CDR3 extends over 16 amino acids. The germline CDR1 and CDR2 sequences are LGHNT and FRNRAP. J was trimmed by 3 bases and V by 0 bases; bases with no gene match: 4. The CDR3 DNA is TGTGCTAGTGGTTTGGTACTGGGACAGGGGAAAGAGACCCAGTACTTC. This translates into CASGLVLGQGKETQYF.

This chain connects TRBV9 to TRBJ2-5; 13 nucleotides line up with TRBD2. Germline CDR1 and CDR2: SGDLS and YYNGEE. After removal of 3 bases from V and 4 bases from J, the junction contained 6 bases not matched to a gene. CDR3 size: 16 residues. The CDR3, as DNA: TGTGCCAGCAGCGACGGGGGACTAGCGGGATTAGAGACCCAGTACTTC. Residues: CASSDGGLAGLETQYF.

This rearrangement joins TRBV21-1 to TRBJ2-5; TRBD1 is the table's D call and was not checked against the DNA. TRBV21-1 is listed as a pseudogene. The CDR3 covers 15 residues. CDR3 region: CARRKGQADQETQYF. Written as DNA, the CDR3 is TGTGCCAGACGAAAGGGACAGGCCGATCAAGAGACCCAGTACTTC.